Listed below are T cell receptor beta chains from one sample, sequenced in a study of cytomegalovirus exposure and HLA in healthy donors. This table comes from immunoSEQ multiplex PCR, and its TCRdb copy is limited to in-frame clones, with some not included. The data contain roughly 120,000 clones, about 75% of them singletons. The sequencing sample was made of PBMCs. Receptor source: a man aged 60-69 years in good health and CMV-seropositive. Each CDR3 is given with its conserved first and last residue. The D gene is left open where the match is weak. Only some rows state a clone size, as once, few, many or a class for expanded clones.

J: TRBJ2-1; size: -; V: TRBV19; D: TRBD2; DNA: TGTGCCAGTAGTATACGCGGACTAGTAGAAAATGAGCAGTTCTTC; CDR3: CASSIRGLVENEQFF
J: TRBJ2-1; size: few; V: TRBV19; D: TRBD2; DNA: TGTGCCAGTAGTATGGGCGGGCGGGGGGGAATCAATGAGCAGTTCTTC; CDR3: CASSMGGRGGINEQFF
J: TRBJ1-3; size: few; V: TRBV27; D: -; DNA: TGTGCCAGCAGTTTCGCAGGGGCTGGAAACACCATATATTTT; CDR3: CASSFAGAGNTIYF
J: TRBJ2-1; size: -; V: TRBV12-5; D: TRBD2; DNA: TGTGCTAGTGGTTTACCTCTAGCGGGAGGCGACGGGGTGGAGCAGTTCTTC; CDR3: CASGLPLAGGDGVEQFF
J: TRBJ1-2; size: -; V: TRBV10-3; D: -; DNA: TGTGCCGTCAAGTCAGGGTTATACTATGGCTACACCTTC; CDR3: CAVKSGLYYGYTF
J: TRBJ2-1; size: -; V: TRBV5-1; D: -; DNA: TGCGCCAGCAGCTTGGCCCCAGGGGAAAGAAACAATGAGCAGTTCTTC; CDR3: CASSLAPGERNNEQFF
J: TRBJ2-6; size: -; V: TRBV19; D: TRBD2; DNA: TGTGCCAGTAGTGGGGGGGGGAGCTCTGGGGCCAACGTCCTGACTTTC; CDR3: CASSGGGSSGANVLTF
J: TRBJ2-1; size: -; V: TRBV4-1; D: TRBD2; DNA: TGCGCCAGCAGCCAGCACTTGTCTCGGGGGGGATACAATGAGCAGTTCTTC; CDR3: CASSQHLSRGGYNEQFF
J: TRBJ2-7; size: -; V: TRBV6-1; D: -; DNA: TGTGCCAGCAGTGAGATACGGGGGATACGGGAGCAGTACTTC; CDR3: CASSEIRGIREQYF
J: TRBJ1-1; size: -; V: TRBV5-5; D: -; DNA: TGTGCCAGCAGCTTGGAGAGCAGGATGAACACTGAAGCTTTCTTT; CDR3: CASSLESRMNTEAFF
J: TRBJ2-7; size: few; V: TRBV7-6; D: -; DNA: TGTGCCAGCAGCTTAGCATCCAGCTCGGGCTACGAGCAGTACTTC; CDR3: CASSLASSSGYEQYF
J: TRBJ2-7; size: -; V: TRBV7-9; D: -; DNA: TGTGCCAGCAGCTTAGGACAGGCTTTCTACGAGCAGTACTTC; CDR3: CASSLGQAFYEQYF
J: TRBJ1-1; size: -; V: TRBV11-2; D: -; DNA: TGTGCCAGCAGCAAAGGGGGGAGGGGTGAAGCTTTCTTT; CDR3: CASSKGGRGEAFF
J: TRBJ2-6; size: -; V: TRBV4-1; D: TRBD2; DNA: TGCGCCAGCAGCCCCTTCCAGCGGGAGGGCCTCCCTGGGGCCAACGTCCTGACTTTC; CDR3: CASSPFQREGLPGANVLTF
J: TRBJ2-1; size: -; V: TRBV11-2; D: TRBD2; DNA: TGTGCCAGCAGCTTAGGACTAGCCTGGTCCAATGAGCAGTTCTTC; CDR3: CASSLGLAWSNEQFF
J: TRBJ1-1; size: -; V: TRBV25-1; D: -; DNA: TGTGCCAGCAGTGTCGGACAGCGGGCTTTCTTT; CDR3: CASSVGQRAFF
J: TRBJ2-5; size: -; V: TRBV5-1; D: TRBD2; DNA: TGCGCCAGCAGTCGGGGGGGCTGGGGGTCGGAGACCCAGTACTTC; CDR3: CASSRGGWGSETQYF
J: TRBJ1-1; size: -; V: TRBV27; D: -; DNA: TGTGCCAGCAGTTTAGCGGGGAAGGCGACTGAAGCTTTCTTT; CDR3: CASSLAGKATEAFF
J: TRBJ2-5; size: -; V: TRBV15; D: -; DNA: TGTGCCACCAAACAGGGAGTAAAAGAGACCCAGTACTTC; CDR3: CATKQGVKETQYF
J: TRBJ2-7; size: -; V: TRBV18; D: TRBD1; DNA: TGTGCCAGCTCACTCGATCCCGACAGGGCTCAAGAGCAGTACTTC; CDR3: CASSLDPDRAQEQYF
J: TRBJ2-3; size: -; V: TRBV30; D: -; DNA: TGTGCCTGGAGCTCCGGGGGGCCATCAGATACGCAGTATTTT; CDR3: CAWSSGGPSDTQYF
J: TRBJ1-1; size: once; V: TRBV6-6; D: TRBD1; DNA: TGTGCCAGCAGTTACTGGACAGGGGGATGGACTTTCTTT; CDR3: CASSYWTGGWTFF
J: TRBJ1-1; size: -; V: TRBV6-1; D: -; DNA: TGTGCCAGCAGTGAGGTTTCTGGACTCACCGAAGCTTTCTTT; CDR3: CASSEVSGLTEAFF
J: TRBJ2-3; size: -; V: TRBV25-1; D: TRBD1; DNA: TGTGCCAGCAGTCGGACAGGGCCTCGGGATACGCAGTATTTT; CDR3: CASSRTGPRDTQYF
J: TRBJ1-1; size: -; V: TRBV9; D: -; DNA: TGTGCCAGCAGCGTGGGGGGGGCGGTGAACACTGAAGCTTTCTTT; CDR3: CASSVGGAVNTEAFF
J: TRBJ2-5; size: -; V: TRBV2; D: -; DNA: TGTGCCAGCAGTCGACCCCCCGGCGGGATCCAAGAGACCCAGTACTTC; CDR3: CASSRPPGGIQETQYF
J: TRBJ2-1; size: -; V: TRBV7-9; D: TRBD1; DNA: TGTGCCAGCAGCAGACAGGGGGCCTTCGTTCATCGTGAGCAGTTCTTC; CDR3: CASSRQGAFVHREQFF
J: TRBJ2-7; size: -; V: TRBV10-3; D: -; DNA: TGTGCCATCAGTGAGGGAGGCACCGGACAGAGAGGCTACTTC; CDR3: CAISEGGTGQRGYF
J: TRBJ2-3; size: -; V: TRBV2; D: -; DNA: TGTGCCAGCAGGCCACAGGTCAGCACAGATACGCAGTATTTT; CDR3: CASRPQVSTDTQYF
J: TRBJ1-1; size: -; V: TRBV7-9; D: -; DNA: TGTGCCAGCAGCCAACAGATGGGTGCTGAAGCTTTCTTT; CDR3: CASSQQMGAEAFF
J: TRBJ1-2; size: -; V: TRBV7-7; D: -; DNA: TGTGCTAGCAGCTTCTTTGGGGGCGGGGGTCTTGATGGCTACACCTTC; CDR3: CASSFFGGGGLDGYTF
J: TRBJ1-4; size: -; V: TRBV30; D: -; DNA: TGTGCCTGGAGGAGACCAGGGCTCGAAAAACTGTTTTTT; CDR3: CAWRRPGLEKLFF
J: TRBJ2-7; size: -; V: TRBV21-1; D: -; DNA: TGTGCCAGCACCCCGCCCCCCGGACTCCCTACCTACGAGCAGTACTTC; CDR3: CASTPPPGLPTYEQYF
J: TRBJ2-3; size: -; V: TRBV4-1; D: -; DNA: TGCGCCAGCAGCCAAGAAGAGACATCGGTTAATACGCAGTATTTT; CDR3: CASSQEETSVNTQYF
J: TRBJ1-2; size: -; V: TRBV7-8; D: -; DNA: TGTGCCAGCAGCCCGGACACGAATAACTATGGCTACACCTTC; CDR3: CASSPDTNNYGYTF
J: TRBJ2-5; size: -; V: TRBV10-1; D: TRBD2; DNA: TGCGCCAGCAGTGAAACTAGCGGGGATGAGACCCAGTACTTC; CDR3: CASSETSGDETQYF
J: TRBJ1-5; size: -; V: TRBV29-1; D: TRBD1; DNA: TGCAGCGTTCGACAGGGGGGGAATCAGCCCCAGCATTTT; CDR3: CSVRQGGNQPQHF
J: TRBJ2-4; size: -; V: TRBV19; D: -; DNA: TGTGCCAGTAGTATAGACGGAGAAGGGGAGGTAGGGAACATTCAGTACTTC; CDR3: CASSIDGEGEVGNIQYF
J: TRBJ1-4; size: -; V: TRBV28; D: -; DNA: TGTGCCAGCAGTGAGATAGGACTGTTGAATGAAAAACTGTTTTTT; CDR3: CASSEIGLLNEKLFF
J: TRBJ2-1; size: -; V: TRBV11-2; D: -; DNA: TGTGCCAGCAGCTTCGGGGGAGAGTTTAATGAGCAGTTCTTC; CDR3: CASSFGGEFNEQFF
J: TRBJ1-1; size: few; V: TRBV30; D: TRBD1; DNA: TGTGCCTGGAGTCCGGGACAGGGATTCATGAACACTGAAGCTTTCTTT; CDR3: CAWSPGQGFMNTEAFF
J: TRBJ2-7; size: -; V: TRBV7-8; D: TRBD2; DNA: TGTGCCAGCAGCCAAAGGGGGGGGCTAGGACTAGCGGGCGGACGCTCCTACGAGCAGTACTTC; CDR3: CASSQRGGLGLAGGRSYEQYF
J: TRBJ2-7; size: few; V: TRBV9; D: -; DNA: TGTGCCAGCAGCCAACTAGTAGGCTACGAGCAGTACTTC; CDR3: CASSQLVGYEQYF
J: TRBJ2-1; size: -; V: TRBV7-8; D: -; DNA: TGTGCCAGCAGCCAAGGGGGAAGTGAGCAGTTCTTC; CDR3: CASSQGGSEQFF
J: TRBJ1-2; size: -; V: TRBV27; D: TRBD1; DNA: TGTGCCAGCAGTCCAATCACCGGGACAGGGGGCAGGGTTAACTATGGCTACACCTTC; CDR3: CASSPITGTGGRVNYGYTF
J: TRBJ2-5; size: -; V: TRBV10-2; D: -; DNA: TGCGCCAGCAGCTTCGGACAGCAAGAGACCCAGTACTTC; CDR3: CASSFGQQETQYF
J: TRBJ2-1; size: -; V: TRBV6-5; D: -; DNA: TGTGCCAGCAGTTACTCGCTCAGGGAAAGGGTCAATGAGCAGTTCTTC; CDR3: CASSYSLRERVNEQFF
J: TRBJ2-7; size: -; V: TRBV28; D: -; DNA: TGTGCCAGCAGTTCAGGGGCAGACTACGAGCAGTACTTC; CDR3: CASSSGADYEQYF
J: TRBJ2-7; size: -; V: TRBV5-1; D: TRBD2; DNA: TGCGCCAGCAGCCACGGACTAGCGGGGGACTCCTACGAGCAGTACTTC; CDR3: CASSHGLAGDSYEQYF